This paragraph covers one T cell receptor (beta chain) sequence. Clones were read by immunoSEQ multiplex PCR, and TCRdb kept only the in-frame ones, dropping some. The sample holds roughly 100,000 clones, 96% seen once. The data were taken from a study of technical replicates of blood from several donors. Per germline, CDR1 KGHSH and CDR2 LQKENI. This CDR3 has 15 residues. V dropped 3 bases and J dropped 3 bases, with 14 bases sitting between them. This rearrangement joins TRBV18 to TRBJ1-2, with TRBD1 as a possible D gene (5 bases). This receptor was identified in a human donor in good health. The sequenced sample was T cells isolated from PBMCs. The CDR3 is CASSPKQEGYYGYTF. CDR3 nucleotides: TGTGCCAGCTCACCTAAACAGGAGGGCTACTATGGCTACACCTTC.